This entry lists 8 T cell receptor beta chains sequenced from one sample in a study of CD8+CD57+ T cells in acquired aplastic anemia. Profiling of TCR beta VDJ combinations and CDR3 sequences used genomic DNA as template. Each CDR3 protein gets one entry after TCRdb re-called the reads with MiXCR. Found here are 150,000 to 200,000 distinct CDR3 sequences, around 50% of them singletons; the top ten hold over 10%. Sequencing involved patients with CD8+CD57+ cell expansion previously shown by flow cytometry. The specimen sequenced was sorted CD4+, CD8+, or CD8+CD57+ T cells (not recorded which) from PBMCs. These receptors came from a human donor with aplastic anemia.

This clonotype has ten or more counts. This chain uses TRBV7-9 with TRBJ1-5; no clear D. This CDR3 comprises 13 residues. Trimming cost V 6 bases and J 5 bases, with 11 bases left between them. In germline, CDR1 is SEHNR, CDR2 FQNEAQ (reference sequence). CDR3 sequence (DNA): TGTGCCAGCAGTAGGGAGGTGGATCAGCCCCAGCATTTT. Translated, it gives CASSREVDQPQHF.

Here the CDR3 reads CAWSQGRSYNSPLHF. The CDR3 nucleotides read TGTGCCTGGTCCCAGGGCCGCTCCTATAATTCACCCCTCCACTTT. The V gene is TRBV30, the J gene TRBJ1-6; a weak D match, TRBD1 (5 bases). This CDR3 comprises 15 residues. Germline CDR1 and CDR2: GTSNPN and SVGIG (reference sequence). V shed 5 bases and J shed 0 bases, with 11 bases lying between them.

As concerns this clonotype: A much bigger clone sits one base away, suggesting this may be a read error. The V gene is TRBV20-1, the J gene TRBJ1-2; a possible D gene is TRBD1 (5 bases). Trimming left V 7 bases short and J 7 bases short, with 22 bases between. CDR3 length: 14 amino acids. Germline V lookup: CDR1 DFQATT, CDR2 SNEGSKA (reference sequence). The CDR3 DNA sequence: TGCAGTGTCGAGGGGCCAGACCACTTGGGTGGCTACACCTTC. Residues: CSVEGPDHLGGYTF.

This clonotype appeared many times. V gene TRBV19 combines with J gene TRBJ1-1; 7 bases line up with TRBD1. The CDR3 is 17 residues long. Germline CDR1 is LNHDA and CDR2 is SQIVND (reference sequence). J gave up 4 bases and V 7 bases, and 18 bases lay outside the gene matches. CDR3 sequence: CASKPPATGKFGTEAFF. In nucleotides, the CDR3 is TGTGCCAGTAAACCCCCCGCGACAGGGAAGTTTGGCACTGAAGCTTTCTTT.

This chain connects TRBV6-4 to TRBJ2-5; TRBD2 aligns across 10 bases. The CDR3 has 13 amino acids. The germline CDR1 and CDR2 sequences are MRHNA and SNTAGT. V dropped 8 bases and J dropped 5; count of bases not matched to a gene: 5. The CDR3 loop reads CASRVTSGETQYF. CDR3 DNA: TGTGCCAGCCGTGTGACTAGCGGGGAGACCCAGTACTTC.

As regards this clonotype: Possible read error: a much larger clone is one base away. The chain has TRBV10-3 and TRBJ2-2; 10 positions agree with TRBD2. This CDR3 is built from 15 residues. J lost 4 bases, V lost 10 bases, and 9 bases had no gene match. Looked up from germline, CDR1 is ENHRY and CDR2 is SYGVKD. The CDR3 sequence is CATRLAGSSTGELFF. The CDR3, as DNA: TGTGCCACCCGACTAGCGGGTAGTAGCACCGGGGAGCTGTTTTTT.

This clonotype occurred many times. J is TRBJ2-1 and V is TRBV7-3; D unclear. The CDR3 is 15 residues long. Germline V gene lookup returns CDR1 SGHTA and CDR2 FQGTGA. Trimming shortened V by 5 bases and J by 2 bases, and 13 bases separated the two germline ends. CDR3 sequence: CASSPSFSTYNEQFF. CDR3 DNA: TGTGCCAGCAGCCCATCCTTCAGTACCTACAATGAGCAGTTCTTC.

The chain couples TRBV12-3 or TRBV12-4 to TRBJ2-7; D is perhaps TRBD1 or TRBD2 (5 bases each). The end of the DNA fits TRBJ2-1 better, so the J call may be wrong. This CDR3 region has 13 residues. CDR3: CASSFRGNNEQFF. The DNA for the CDR3 is TGTGCCAGCAGTTTTCGGGGCAACAATGAGCAGTTCTTC.